Each of the 25 T cell receptor beta chains below was sequenced from the same sample in a study of regulatory T cells in long-lasting Graves disease (dated by TCRdb to the early 2020s). In the paper's terms, the time point label means: newly diagnosed GD, antithyroid drugs for less than 3 months. For both TCR sequencing and RNA sequencing, RNA was extracted from PBMCs in TRIzol. Libraries were built with multiplex PCR. The sample was run on an Illumina HiSeq 4000. CDR3 regions were amplified by Arm-PCR with iRepertoire HTBI primers to construct TCR beta libraries. Using fastp trimming at Q25 and MiXCR clonotype assembly, TCRdb reanalyzed the public sequencing data and kept in-frame beta chains. Rows are combined by CDR3 protein, so each entry shows the most common genes and DNA. Within this sample are approximately 480,000 distinct CDR3 sequences, with around 16% of them counted one time only. The ten biggest clones cover more than 9% of the sample.

These sequences were also reported in another study, on T cells in Graves' hyperthyroidism and ophthalmopathy.

The sequencing here drew on peripheral blood mononuclear cells (PBMCs), taken at new diagnosis, from a patient treated with antithyroid drugs. These receptors were obtained from a middle-aged man with Graves disease. Donor details come from another sample of the same person, matched by shared clones.

This clonotype was found many times. This chain joins TRBV20-1 and TRBJ2-1; D is perhaps TRBD2 (7 bases). Trimming pared 6 bases from V and 9 bases from J, leaving 30 bases between. This CDR3 contains 17 residues. Germline loops: CDR1 DFQATT, CDR2 SNEGSKA (reference sequence). CDR3 amino acids: CSAHGGLGGAGRGEQFF. Here the CDR3 DNA reads TGCAGTGCCCACGGGGGGCTAGGGGGAGCGGGCAGGGGTGAGCAGTTCTTC.

This clonotype was picked up a small number of times. The chain has TRBV6-1 and TRBJ1-2, with 8 bases aligning to TRBD1. J gave up 4 bases and V 7 bases, and 5 bases lay outside the gene matches. The CDR3 length is 13 residues. Per germline, CDR1 MNHNS and CDR2 SASEGT. The CDR3 region is CASTLGTGYGYTF. In DNA, the CDR3 is TGTGCCAGCACCCTGGGGACAGGCTATGGCTACACCTTC.

This clonotype appeared many times. J is TRBJ2-1 and V is TRBV10-3, with D perhaps being TRBD1 or TRBD2 (5 bases each). Trimming left V 6 bases short and J 8 bases short, with 17 bases between. The CDR3 is made up of 14 amino acids. CDR1 and CDR2 (germline): ENHRY, SYGVKD. CDR3: CAIRAGTGIYEQFF. The CDR3 nucleotides are TGTGCCATCAGAGCCGGGACCGGGATCTATGAGCAGTTCTTC.

As concerns this clonotype: This sequence may be a read error, since a much larger clone differs from it by one base. The chain recombines TRBV24-1 with TRBJ2-3, with 8 bases matching TRBD2. Losses at the gene ends were 7 bases for V and 1 base for J; bases not matched to a gene: 0. This CDR3 spans 13 amino acids. CDR1 and CDR2 from the germline V gene are KGHDR and SFDVKD. Here the CDR3 DNA reads TGTGCCACCAGGACTAGCGGCACAGATACGCAGTATTTT. Its protein product is CATRTSGTDTQYF.

V usage is TRBV12-3 or TRBV12-4 and J usage is TRBJ1-1, with no clear D. Between the trimmed V and J ends, which lost 1 base and 0 bases, there was a span of 6 bases. This CDR3 is 14 amino acids long. The CDR3 DNA sequence: TGTGCCAGCAGTTTAGGGACCATGAACACTGAAGCTTTCTTT. This sequence encodes CASSLGTMNTEAFF.

This clonotype was recorded many times. The chain recombines TRBV3-1 with TRBJ2-1; D unresolved. The CDR3 has 14 amino acids. Trimming removed 1 base from V and 1 base from J, with 5 bases in between. Germline CDR1 reads LGHDT; CDR2 reads YNNKEL (reference sequence). This chain's CDR3 is CASSQATSYNEQFF. DNA of the CDR3: TGTGCCAGCAGCCAAGCGACGTCCTACAATGAGCAGTTCTTC.

As DNA, the CDR3 is TGTGCCAGCAGTTCTGGACTAGCGGTGCCAGATACGCAGTATTTT. Translated: CASSSGLAVPDTQYF. The chain couples TRBV28 to TRBJ2-3; 10 nucleotides match TRBD2. Germline CDR1 MDHEN, CDR2 SYDVKM. J was trimmed by 4 bases and V by 4 bases; bases with no gene match: 5. This CDR3 has 15 amino acids.

This clonotype was observed many times. The chain joins TRBV20-1 to TRBJ2-7; TRBD2 might be the D (5 bases). The CDR3 is 14 amino acids. Germline CDR1 reads DFQATT; CDR2 reads SNEGSKA (reference sequence). Trimming removed 0 bases at V and 2 bases at J, with 11 bases between. The CDR3 coding sequence is TGCAGTGCTAGAGAGACTAAAGCTACCTACGAGCAGTACTTC. Translation gives CSARETKATYEQYF.

This clonotype showed up many times. This chain joins TRBV2 and TRBJ1-2; 7 nucleotides match TRBD1. Losses at the gene ends were 6 bases for V and 6 bases for J; bases not matched to a gene: 10. Germline V lookup: CDR1 SNHLY, CDR2 FYNNEI. This CDR3 has 14 residues. The CDR3 nucleotides are TGTGCCAGCAGGAGGGCCAGGGGGAGGGATGGCTACACCTTC. Encoded protein: CASRRARGRDGYTF.

In this sample, this clonotype turned up many times. The CDR3 sequence is CATKQDEQYF. CDR3 bases: TGTGCCACCAAACAGGACGAGCAGTACTTC. V and J are TRBV28 and TRBJ2-7; possibly TRBD1 for D (5 bases). Germline assignment: CDR1 MDHEN and CDR2 SYDVKM. CDR3 length: 10 residues. The ends were cut back, 10 bases at V and 5 bases at J, with 9 bases in the middle.

This clonotype was recorded at least ten times. The rearrangement uses TRBV28 and TRBJ1-1, with 7 bases lining up with TRBD1. Trimming took 4 bases from V and 4 from J; bases not matched to a gene: 6. CDR1 is MDHEN and CDR2 is SYDVKM in the germline V gene. This CDR3 comprises 14 residues. This chain's CDR3 is CASSSQGLGTEAFF. The CDR3 region has the DNA TGTGCCAGCAGTTCACAGGGGCTCGGCACTGAAGCTTTCTTT.

This clonotype showed up many times. The gene calls are TRBV13 and TRBJ2-1; tentatively, D is TRBD2 (6 bases). The germline CDR1 and CDR2 sequences are PRHDT and FYEKMQ (reference sequence). The CDR3 spans 14 residues. V was shortened by 1 base and J by 8 bases, with 12 bases between the two germline ends. The CDR3 DNA reads TGTGCCAGCAGCTTAGTGGCTAGCGTTCATGAGCAGTTCTTC. It specifies CASSLVASVHEQFF.

Many counts were recorded for this clonotype. The gene calls are TRBV2 and TRBJ2-2; the D is unclear. The V gene lost 7 bases and the J gene lost 1 base, with 7 bases spanning the gap. The CDR3 loop spans 13 amino acids. CDR1 and CDR2 (germline): SNHLY, FYNNEI. The CDR3: CASTGRNTGELFF. In DNA, the CDR3 is TGTGCCAGCACGGGCAGGAACACCGGGGAGCTGTTTTTT.

This clonotype has a count of ten or more. The chain is built from TRBV12-3 or TRBV12-4 and TRBJ2-3; D possibly uses TRBD1 or TRBD2 (5 bases each). CDR3 length: 15 amino acids. Trimming removed 1 base at V and 2 bases at J, with 10 bases between. The CDR3 DNA sequence: TGTGCCAGCAGTTTAGGGGGGACCCACACAGATACGCAGTATTTT. This sequence encodes CASSLGGTHTDTQYF.

This clonotype was seen only a few times. This chain joins TRBV29-1 and TRBJ2-6, with D unclear. This CDR3 region has 13 residues. Trimming stripped 3 bases from V and 3 bases from J, with 6 bases between. Per the germline V gene, CDR1 is SQVTM and CDR2 is ANQGSEA. This CDR3 is CSVDRLGANVLTF. For the CDR3, the DNA is TGCAGCGTTGACAGGCTTGGGGCCAACGTCCTGACTTTC. Variable domain in full (rest from reference TRBV29-1 and TRBJ2-6): SAVISQKPSRDICQRGTSLTIQCQVDSQVTMMFWYRQQPGQSLTLIATANQGSEATYESGFVIDKFPISRPNLTFSTLTVSNMSPEDSSIYLCSVDRLGANVLTFGAGSRLTVL.

Of note for this clonotype: The junction differs from germline at one of its ends, possibly a read error. The rearrangement uses TRBV28 and TRBJ2-1; D is perhaps TRBD1 or TRBD2 (5 bases each). Germline CDR1 is MDHEN and CDR2 is SYDVKM. The CDR3 runs 15 residues. CDR3 coding DNA: TGTGCCAACAGTTTATCAGGGAGCTCCTACAATGAGCAGTTCTTC. This gives the protein CANSLSGSSYNEQFF.

This clonotype showed up just a few times. The chain recombines TRBV5-6 with TRBJ1-1; D unresolved. The CDR3 spans 14 residues. The ends were cut back, 4 bases at V and 1 base at J, with 11 bases in the middle. Germline V gene lookup returns CDR1 SGHDT and CDR2 YYEEEE. DNA of the CDR3: TGTGCCAGCAGCACAAGGTCCTCGAACACTGAAGCTTTCTTT. Translation: CASSTRSSNTEAFF.

This clonotype was seen at least ten times. The rearrangement links TRBV2 to TRBJ2-5; the match to TRBD2 covers 7 bases. The J segment lost 5 bases and the V segment lost 7 bases, leaving 4 bases of the junction unmatched. Germline CDR1 SNHLY, CDR2 FYNNEI. This CDR3 is 12 amino acids long. CDR3 in amino acids: CASIGRVETQYF. The CDR3 bases are TGTGCCAGCATTGGGAGGGTGGAGACCCAGTACTTC.

In this sample, this clonotype turned up a few times. This sequence joins TRBV12-3 or TRBV12-4 and TRBJ2-1, with TRBD1 identical over 7 bases. The CDR3 contains 16 residues. V dropped 5 bases and J dropped 6; count of bases not matched to a gene: 13. Here the CDR3 reads CASSITGTALFNEQFF. The CDR3 DNA is TGTGCCAGCAGTATAACCGGGACAGCTCTGTTCAATGAGCAGTTCTTC.

This clonotype was seen more than once but under ten times. The chain couples TRBV6-2 or TRBV6-3 to TRBJ2-7, with 15 bases matching TRBD2. The CDR3 runs 17 residues. V was pared by 2 bases and J by 5 bases, with 7 bases of the junction left unmatched. Looked up from germline, CDR1 is MNHEY and CDR2 is SVGEGT. CDR3 amino acids: CASSYLGLAGGIHEQYF. The CDR3 DNA reads as TGTGCCAGCAGTTACCTGGGACTAGCGGGAGGAATTCACGAGCAGTACTTC.

This clonotype has just a few counts. This chain connects TRBV7-9 to TRBJ2-1, with 9 bases identical to TRBD2. Germline values: CDR1 SEHNR, CDR2 FQNEAQ (reference sequence). V trimming: 3 bases; J trimming: 9 bases; junction bases outside the gene matches: 15. The CDR3 extends over 17 amino acids. In DNA form, the CDR3 reads TGTGCCAGCAGCTTCGTTACGAATAGCGGGAGAATTGGTGAGCAGTTCTTC. Its protein is CASSFVTNSGRIGEQFF.

This clonotype was counted at least ten times. V gene TRBV2 combines with J gene TRBJ2-7; a possible D gene is TRBD2 (7 bases). The CDR3 contains 14 residues. Deletions cut 1 base from V and 3 bases from J, with 10 bases between. Germline V gene data show CDR1 as SNHLY and CDR2 as FYNNEI. The CDR3 DNA is TGTGCCAGCAGTGAAGTCGGGGGGCTCTACGAGCAGTACTTC. It specifies CASSEVGGLYEQYF.

V gene TRBV6-6 combines with J gene TRBJ1-4, with D unresolved. Germline CDR1 is MNHNY and CDR2 is SVGAGI (reference sequence). CDR3 length: 13 amino acids. The V end lost 0 bases, the J end lost 4 bases, and 3 bases lay between the germline ends. The chain's CDR3 is CASSYSINEKLFF. The DNA for the CDR3 is TGTGCCAGCAGTTACTCGATTAATGAAAAACTGTTTTTT.

The rearrangement uses TRBV24-1 and TRBJ2-3; 11 bases line up with TRBD2. Losses at the gene ends were 5 bases for V and 2 bases for J; bases not matched to a gene: 8. Germline CDR1 and CDR2: KGHDR and SFDVKD. The CDR3 length is 17 residues. DNA of the CDR3: TGTGCCACCAGTGGAGTTCTAGCGGGAGGTGACACAGATACGCAGTATTTT. It codes for CATSGVLAGGDTDTQYF.

This clonotype was detected ten times or more. The chain employs TRBV2 and TRBJ2-2; TRBD2 matches 10 bases. Germline CDR1 SNHLY, CDR2 FYNNEI. CDR3 length equals 17 residues. With 3 bases clipped from V and 1 base from J, the junction kept 5 bases outside the gene matches. CDR3 sequence: CASSELAGGQNTGELFF. In DNA, the CDR3 is TGTGCCAGCAGTGAGTTAGCGGGAGGCCAGAACACCGGGGAGCTGTTTTTT. Complete variable domain (other parts from reference TRBV2 and TRBJ2-2): EPEVTQTPSHQVTQMGQEVILRCVPISNHLYFYWYRQILGQKVEFLVSFYNNEISEKSEIFDDQFSVERPDGSNFTLKIRSTKLEDSAMYFCASSELAGGQNTGELFFGEGSRLTVL.